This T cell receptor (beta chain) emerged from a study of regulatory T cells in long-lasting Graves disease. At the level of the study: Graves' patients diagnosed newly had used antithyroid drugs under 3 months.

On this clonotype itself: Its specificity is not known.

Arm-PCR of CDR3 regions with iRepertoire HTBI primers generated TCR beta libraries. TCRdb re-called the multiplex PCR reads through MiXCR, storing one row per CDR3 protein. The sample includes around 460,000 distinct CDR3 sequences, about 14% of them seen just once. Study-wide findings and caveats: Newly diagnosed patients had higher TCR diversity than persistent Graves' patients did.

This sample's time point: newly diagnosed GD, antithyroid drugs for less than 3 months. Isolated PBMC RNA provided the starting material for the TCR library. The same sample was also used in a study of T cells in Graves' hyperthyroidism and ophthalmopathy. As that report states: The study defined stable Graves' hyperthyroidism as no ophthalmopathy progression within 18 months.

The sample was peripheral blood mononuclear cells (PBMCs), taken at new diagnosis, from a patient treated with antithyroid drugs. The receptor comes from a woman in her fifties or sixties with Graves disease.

Here the CDR3 DNA reads TGCAGTGCTAGCGCCGGGACTAGCGGGAGGTACGAGCAGTACTTC. As protein: CSASAGTSGRYEQYF. This chain connects TRBV20-1 to TRBJ2-7, with TRBD2 identical over 15 bases. J lost 4 bases, V lost 3 bases, and 4 bases had no gene match. The CDR3 extends over 15 amino acids. Per the germline V gene, CDR1 is DFQATT and CDR2 is SNEGSKA (reference sequence).